A selection of T cell receptor beta chains follows, all from one sample in a study of graft-versus-host responses after intestinal transplantation. No antigens are known for them. Generated by immunoSEQ multiplex PCR, the TCRdb table keeps only in-frame clones and is missing some. The sample lists 70,000 to 75,000 clones, 89% seen once, with roughly 2.6% in the top ten. The material sequenced was unstimulated CD8+ T cells sorted from spleen or lymph node cells, taken before intestinal transplant. These receptors were collected from a human donor who received an intestinal transplant. Both conserved end residues are part of each CDR3. D genes are given only for firm matches. Clone size is stated in some rows and not others, as once, few, many or a class when expanded.

cdr3_length j_call clone_size v_call d_call cdr3_aa cdr3_nt
20 TRBJ2-6 . TRBV30 . CAWSREYEDGTPTGANVLTF TGTGCCTGGAGTAGGGAGTATGAGGACGGAACCCCGACTGGGGCCAACGTCCTGACTTTC
14 TRBJ1-5 . TRBV28 . CASSFAVSNQPQHF TGTGCCAGCAGTTTCGCGGTTAGCAATCAGCCCCAGCATTTT
14 TRBJ2-2 . TRBV30 TRBD1 CAWLNRGVPGELFF TGTGCCTGGTTGAACAGGGGAGTCCCCGGGGAGCTGTTTTTT
15 TRBJ2-7 . TRBV7-9 TRBD1 CASSPTRGPAYEQYF TGTGCCAGCAGCCCCACCAGGGGGCCGGCGTACGAGCAGTACTTC
15 TRBJ1-4 . TRBV28 . CASSLGGRTNEKLFF TGTGCCAGCAGTTTAGGGGGCAGAACTAATGAAAAACTGTTTTTT
16 TRBJ1-5 . TRBV7-3 TRBD1 CASSPRDSPSNQPQHF TGTGCCAGCAGCCCCCGGGACAGCCCATCCAATCAGCCCCAGCATTTT
15 TRBJ2-2 . TRBV4-1 TRBD1 CASSQLDRDTGELFF TGCGCCAGCAGCCAGCTCGACAGGGACACCGGGGAGCTGTTTTTT
15 TRBJ2-1 . TRBV11-1 . CASSLVLGHVNEQFF TGTGCCAGCAGCTTAGTCCTAGGACATGTGAATGAGCAGTTCTTC
14 TRBJ2-7 . TRBV6-5 . CASSPQRDTYEQYF TGTGCCAGCAGCCCCCAAAGGGACACCTACGAGCAGTACTTC
14 TRBJ2-7 . TRBV29-1 TRBD1 CSVDGTGESYEQYF TGCAGCGTCGATGGGACAGGGGAATCCTACGAGCAGTACTTC
14 TRBJ1-2 . TRBV13 TRBD1 CASSSETGGNGYTF TGTGCCAGCAGCTCAGAGACAGGGGGGAATGGCTACACCTTC
13 TRBJ2-2 . TRBV27 . CASSSAGAGELFF TGTGCCAGCAGTTCGGCAGGGGCCGGGGAGCTGTTTTTT
16 TRBJ1-2 . TRBV28 . CASSLPIRTFYYGYTF TGTGCCAGCAGTTTACCCATTCGGACATTCTACTATGGCTACACCTTC
15 TRBJ1-1 . TRBV4-1 TRBD1 CASSRQQGVDTEAFF TGCGCCAGCAGCCGCCAACAGGGGGTGGACACTGAAGCTTTCTTT
17 TRBJ1-4 . TRBV4-2 . CASSQVQGTGANEKLFF TGTGCCAGCAGCCAAGTGCAGGGGACCGGGGCTAATGAAAAACTGTTTTTT
14 TRBJ2-1 . TRBV27 TRBD2 CASSYTSGFNEQFF TGTGCCAGCAGTTACACTAGCGGGTTTAATGAGCAGTTCTTC
20 TRBJ2-1 . TRBV5-1 TRBD2 CASSPAMGGPSGSSYNEQFF TGCGCCAGCAGCCCGGCAATGGGGGGCCCTAGCGGGAGCTCCTACAATGAGCAGTTCTTC
15 TRBJ2-7 . TRBV7-9 . CASSQDRFDFYEQYF TGTGCCAGCAGCCAAGACAGGTTCGACTTCTACGAGCAGTACTTC
11 TRBJ2-2 . TRBV7-9 . CASSIEGELFF TGTGCCAGCAGCATCGAGGGGGAGCTGTTTTTT
15 TRBJ1-5 . TRBV4-1 TRBD1 CASSLGERTGEPQHF TGCGCCAGCAGCCTAGGGGAGAGGACAGGGGAGCCCCAGCATTTT
15 TRBJ2-1 medium-sized TRBV6-1 . CASSGGAGQSNEQFF TGTGCCAGCAGTGGGGGAGCGGGCCAGAGTAATGAGCAGTTCTTC
15 TRBJ2-6 few TRBV6-1 TRBD1 CATQRTGDGANVLTF TGTGCCACCCAACGGACAGGGGATGGGGCCAACGTCCTGACTTTC
16 TRBJ2-7 . TRBV28 . CASSLSETDRSYEQYF TGTGCCAGCAGTTTGTCCGAGACAGACCGATCCTACGAGCAGTACTTC
17 TRBJ2-7 . TRBV29-1 TRBD1 CSVGDRGGGETVYEQYF TGCAGCGTGGGGGACAGGGGTGGAGGGGAGACCGTTTACGAGCAGTACTTC
12 TRBJ2-7 . TRBV28 . CASSSGAYEQYF TGTGCCAGCAGTTCGGGGGCCTACGAGCAGTACTTC
13 TRBJ1-1 . TRBV6-5 . CASSYSAGLEAFF TGTGCCAGCAGTTACTCGGCAGGACTAGAAGCTTTCTTT
17 TRBJ2-1 . TRBV7-9 TRBD2 CASSLARLAGGYNEQFF TGTGCCAGCAGCTTAGCGAGACTAGCGGGAGGATACAATGAGCAGTTCTTC
11 TRBJ1-1 . TRBV30 . CAWSQGHGAFF TGTGCCTGGAGTCAGGGCCATGGGGCTTTCTTT
17 TRBJ2-2 . TRBV6-1 . CASSGPYKLGPTGELFF TGTGCCAGCAGTGGGCCCTATAAACTGGGCCCCACCGGGGAGCTGTTTTTT
15 TRBJ2-7 . TRBV2 . CASMWAVNFYYEQYF TGTGCCAGCATGTGGGCCGTGAACTTCTACTACGAGCAGTACTTC
18 TRBJ2-5 . TRBV28 TRBD2 CASSPTREGSWDRETQYF TGTGCCAGCAGTCCAACAAGGGAGGGAAGTTGGGACCGAGAGACCCAGTACTTC
14 TRBJ2-2 . TRBV10-1 TRBD1 CASTGTGGTGELFF TGCGCCAGCACCGGGACAGGCGGGACCGGGGAGCTGTTTTTT
15 TRBJ1-2 . TRBV27 . CASSLLAGLSYGYTF TGTGCCAGCAGTTTATTAGCGGGGTTGTCTTATGGCTACACCTTC
15 TRBJ2-7 . TRBV4-1 TRBD2 CASSQESGSSYEQYF TGTGCCAGCAGCCAAGAAAGCGGGAGCTCCTACGAGCAGTACTTC
14 TRBJ2-5 . TRBV5-1 TRBD1 CASRFGTGEETQYF TGCGCCAGCAGGTTTGGGACAGGGGAAGAGACCCAGTACTTC
16 TRBJ2-1 . TRBV27 . CASSLSPKGLLNEQFF TGTGCCAGCAGTTTATCCCCGAAGGGACTTCTCAATGAGCAGTTCTTC
15 TRBJ2-1 . TRBV15 . CATSRTRTGYNEQFF TGTGCCACCAGCAGAACACGTACAGGGTACAATGAGCAGTTCTTC
11 TRBJ1-2 . TRBV28 . CASRREGGYTF TGTGCCAGCAGAAGAGAGGGAGGCTACACCTTC
16 TRBJ2-1 . TRBV7-3 TRBD2 CASSIHGEREGEEQFF TGTGCCAGCAGCATTCACGGGGAGCGGGAGGGAGAAGAGCAGTTCTTC
15 TRBJ1-1 . TRBV7-8 TRBD1 CASSLRRQGYTEAFF TGTGCCAGCAGCTTACGGCGACAGGGGTACACTGAAGCTTTCTTT